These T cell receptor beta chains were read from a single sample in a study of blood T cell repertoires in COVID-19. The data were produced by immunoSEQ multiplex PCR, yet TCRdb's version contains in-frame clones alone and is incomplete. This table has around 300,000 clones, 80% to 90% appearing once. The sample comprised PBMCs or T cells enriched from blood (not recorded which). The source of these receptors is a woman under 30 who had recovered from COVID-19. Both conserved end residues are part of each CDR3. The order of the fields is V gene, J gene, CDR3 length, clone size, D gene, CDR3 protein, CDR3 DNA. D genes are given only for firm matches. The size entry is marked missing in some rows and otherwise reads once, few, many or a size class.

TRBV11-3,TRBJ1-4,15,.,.,CASSFSGHRNEKLFF,TGTGCCAGCAGCTTTTCGGGACACCGTAATGAAAAACTGTTTTTT
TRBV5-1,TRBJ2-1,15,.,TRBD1,CASSDRGLMWNEQFF,TGCGCCAGCAGCGACAGGGGGCTGATGTGGAATGAGCAGTTCTTC
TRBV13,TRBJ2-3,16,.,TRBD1,CASSWGDRGPTDTQYF,TGTGCCAGCAGCTGGGGAGACAGGGGGCCCACAGATACGCAGTATTTT
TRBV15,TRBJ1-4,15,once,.,CATSRWTATNEKLFF,TGTGCCACCAGCCGTTGGACAGCAACTAATGAAAAACTGTTTTTT
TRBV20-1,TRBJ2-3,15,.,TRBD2,CSARGLAPSTDTQYF,TGCAGTGCTCGTGGACTAGCGCCTAGCACAGATACGCAGTATTTT
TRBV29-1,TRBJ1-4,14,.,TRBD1,CSVLTGDSNEKLFF,TGCAGCGTGCTAACAGGGGACTCTAATGAAAAACTGTTTTTT
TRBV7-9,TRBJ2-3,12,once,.,CASRASTDTQYF,TGTGCCAGCAGGGCTAGCACAGATACGCAGTATTTT
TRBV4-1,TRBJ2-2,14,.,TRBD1,CASSRTGDSGELFF,TGCGCCAGCAGCCGCACCGGGGACAGCGGGGAGCTGTTTTTT
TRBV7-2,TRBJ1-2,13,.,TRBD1,CASSSGTAYGYTF,TGTGCCAGCAGCTCCGGGACAGCCTATGGCTACACCTTC
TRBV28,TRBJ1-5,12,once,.,CASTFPGQPQHF,TGTGCCAGCACCTTTCCAGGTCAGCCCCAGCATTTT
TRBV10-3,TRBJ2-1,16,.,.,CAITTRAAGAYNEQFF,TGTGCCATCACCACTAGGGCCGCGGGCGCCTACAATGAGCAGTTCTTC
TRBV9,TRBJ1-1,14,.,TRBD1,CASSAPTGQGDAFF,TGTGCCAGCAGCGCCCCCACGGGACAGGGAGATGCTTTCTTT
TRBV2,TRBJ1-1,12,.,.,CASSDRGRRAFF,TGTGCCAGCAGTGATCGGGGGAGACGAGCTTTCTTT
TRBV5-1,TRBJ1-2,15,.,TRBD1,CASSLQGGRNYGYTF,TGCGCCAGCAGCTTACAGGGGGGAAGAAACTATGGCTACACCTTC
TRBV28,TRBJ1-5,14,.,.,CASTVGGNNQPQHF,TGTGCCAGCACTGTGGGAGGAAACAATCAGCCCCAGCATTTT
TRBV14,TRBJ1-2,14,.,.,CASSQAGAGYGYTF,TGTGCCAGCAGCCAAGCAGGGGCCGGATATGGCTACACCTTC
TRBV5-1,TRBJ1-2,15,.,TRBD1,CASSLVGQGASGYTF,TGCGCCAGCAGCTTGGTTGGGCAGGGGGCGTCCGGCTACACCTTC
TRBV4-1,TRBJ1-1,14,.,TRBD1,CASSQDSGGLEAFF,TGCGCCAGCAGCCAAGACTCAGGGGGCTTAGAAGCTTTCTTT
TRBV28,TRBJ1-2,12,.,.,CASGGQPYGYTF,TGTGCCAGCGGCGGACAGCCCTATGGCTACACCTTC
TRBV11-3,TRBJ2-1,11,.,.,CASSAGREQFF,TGTGCCAGCAGCGCGGGGAGGGAGCAGTTCTTC
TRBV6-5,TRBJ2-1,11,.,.,CASLQGNEQFF,TGTGCCAGCTTACAGGGCAATGAGCAGTTCTTC
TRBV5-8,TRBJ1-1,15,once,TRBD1,CASEVGAGGNTEAFF,TGTGCCAGCGAAGTCGGGGCAGGGGGCAACACTGAAGCTTTCTTT
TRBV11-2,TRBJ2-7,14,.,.,CASSLDVSSYEQYF,TGTGCCAGCAGCTTAGACGTTAGCTCCTACGAGCAGTACTTC
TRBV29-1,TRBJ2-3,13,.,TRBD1,CSVAGTVTDTQYF,TGCAGCGTAGCCGGGACAGTCACAGATACGCAGTATTTT
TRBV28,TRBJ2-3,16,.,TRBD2,CASSLAGGPFTDTQYF,TGTGCCAGCAGTTTAGCGGGGGGACCTTTCACAGATACGCAGTATTTT
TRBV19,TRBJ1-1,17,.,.,CASSIEPAGYRNTEAFF,TGTGCCAGTAGTATAGAGCCGGCAGGCTACCGGAACACTGAAGCTTTCTTT
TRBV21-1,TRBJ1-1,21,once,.,CASSKWGTGQQIPMMNTEAFF,TGTGCCAGCAGCAAATGGGGGACAGGGCAACAGATCCCGATGATGAACACTGAAGCTTTCTTT
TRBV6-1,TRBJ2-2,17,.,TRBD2,CASSELGLAGNTGELFF,TGTGCCAGCAGTGAATTAGGGTTAGCGGGTAACACCGGGGAGCTGTTTTTT
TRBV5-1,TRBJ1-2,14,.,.,CASSLVSGEGGYTF,TGCGCCAGCAGCTTGGTGTCAGGGGAGGGTGGCTACACCTTC
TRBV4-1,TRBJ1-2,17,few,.,CASSPQVGSRGEYGYTF,TGCGCCAGCAGCCCCCAGGTCGGGAGCCGTGGGGAGTATGGCTACACCTTC
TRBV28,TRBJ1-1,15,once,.,CASPAVGGANTEAFF,TGTGCCAGCCCGGCGGTAGGGGGTGCGAACACTGAAGCTTTCTTT
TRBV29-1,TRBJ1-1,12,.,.,CSVLGGDTEAFF,TGCAGCGTTTTGGGGGGGGACACTGAAGCTTTCTTT
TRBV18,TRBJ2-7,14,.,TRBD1,CASSPGTGEDEQYF,TGTGCCAGCTCCCCCGGGACAGGGGAGGACGAGCAGTACTTC
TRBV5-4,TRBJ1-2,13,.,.,CASSLTEGYGYTF,TGTGCCAGCAGCTTGACAGAAGGATATGGCTACACCTTC